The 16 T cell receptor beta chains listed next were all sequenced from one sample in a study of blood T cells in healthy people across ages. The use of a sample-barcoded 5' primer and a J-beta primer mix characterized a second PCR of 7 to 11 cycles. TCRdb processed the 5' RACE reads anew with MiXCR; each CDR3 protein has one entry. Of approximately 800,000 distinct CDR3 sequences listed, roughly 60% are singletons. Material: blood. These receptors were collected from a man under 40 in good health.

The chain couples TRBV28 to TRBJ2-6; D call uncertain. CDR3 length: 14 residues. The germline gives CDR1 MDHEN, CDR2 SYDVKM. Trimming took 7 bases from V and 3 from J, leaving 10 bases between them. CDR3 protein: CASTDSRGANVLTF. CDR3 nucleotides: TGTGCCAGCACTGACTCCCGTGGGGCCAACGTCCTGACTTTC.

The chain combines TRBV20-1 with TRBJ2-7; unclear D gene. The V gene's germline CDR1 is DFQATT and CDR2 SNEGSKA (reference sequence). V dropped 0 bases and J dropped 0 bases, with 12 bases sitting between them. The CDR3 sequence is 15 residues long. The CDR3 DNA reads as TGCAGTGCTAGAGATGGGGAAAGACTCTCCTACGAGCAGTACTTC. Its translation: CSARDGERLSYEQYF.

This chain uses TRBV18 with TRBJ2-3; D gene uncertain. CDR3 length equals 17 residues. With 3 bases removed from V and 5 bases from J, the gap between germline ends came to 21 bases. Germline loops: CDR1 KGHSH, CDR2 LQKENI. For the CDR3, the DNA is TGTGCCAGCTCACCCGGGTTTAGGGTCCACCGTAAAGATACGCAGTATTTT. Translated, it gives CASSPGFRVHRKDTQYF.

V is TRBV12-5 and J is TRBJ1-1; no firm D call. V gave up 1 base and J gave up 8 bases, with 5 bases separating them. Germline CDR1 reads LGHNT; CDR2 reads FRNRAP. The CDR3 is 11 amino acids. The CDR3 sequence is CASGLGREAFF. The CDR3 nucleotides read TGTGCTAGTGGTTTGGGCCGAGAAGCTTTCTTT.

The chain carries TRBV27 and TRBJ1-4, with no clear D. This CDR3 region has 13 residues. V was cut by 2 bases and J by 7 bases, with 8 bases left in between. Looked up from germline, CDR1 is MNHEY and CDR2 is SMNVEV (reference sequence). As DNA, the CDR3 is TGTGCCAGCAGTTTAAGTAGGAGTGAAAAACTGTTTTTT. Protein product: CASSLSRSEKLFF.

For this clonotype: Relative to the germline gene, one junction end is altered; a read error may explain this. CDR3 amino acids: CSATPHSGSYNGQFF. CDR3 bases: TGCAGTGCTACTCCCCATAGCGGCTCCTACAATGGGCAGTTCTTC. This chain links TRBV20-1 with TRBJ2-1; a weak D match, TRBD2 (6 bases). The CDR3 is 15 amino acids. Per germline, CDR1 DFQATT and CDR2 SNEGSKA (reference sequence).

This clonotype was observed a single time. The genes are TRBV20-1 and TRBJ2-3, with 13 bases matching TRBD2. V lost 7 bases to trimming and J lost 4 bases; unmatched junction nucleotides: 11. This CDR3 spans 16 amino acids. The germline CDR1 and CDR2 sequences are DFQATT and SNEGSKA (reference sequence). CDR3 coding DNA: TGCAGTGTTGGGACTAGCGGGAAACGGTTGGCAGATACGCAGTATTTT. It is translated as CSVGTSGKRLADTQYF.

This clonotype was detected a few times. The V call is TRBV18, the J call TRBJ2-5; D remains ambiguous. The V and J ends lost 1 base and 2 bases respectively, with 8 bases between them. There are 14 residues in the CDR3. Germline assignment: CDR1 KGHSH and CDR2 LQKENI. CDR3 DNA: TGTGCCAGCTCACCACGAATTGTACAAGAGACCCAGTACTTC. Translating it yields CASSPRIVQETQYF.

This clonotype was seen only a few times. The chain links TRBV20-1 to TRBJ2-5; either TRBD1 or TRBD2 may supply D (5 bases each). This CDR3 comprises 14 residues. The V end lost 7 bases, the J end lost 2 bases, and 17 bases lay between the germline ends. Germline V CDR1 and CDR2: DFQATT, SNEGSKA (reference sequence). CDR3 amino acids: CSGGSLRSQETQYF. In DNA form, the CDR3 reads TGCAGTGGGGGGAGCCTTAGGTCTCAAGAGACCCAGTACTTC.

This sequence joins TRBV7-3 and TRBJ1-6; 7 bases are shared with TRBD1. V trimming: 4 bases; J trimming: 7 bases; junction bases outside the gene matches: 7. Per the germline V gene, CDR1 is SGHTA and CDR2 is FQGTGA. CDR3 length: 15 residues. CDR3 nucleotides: TGTGCCAGCAGCTCAACCGGGACAGCGAATTCACCCCTCCACTTT. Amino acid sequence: CASSSTGTANSPLHF.

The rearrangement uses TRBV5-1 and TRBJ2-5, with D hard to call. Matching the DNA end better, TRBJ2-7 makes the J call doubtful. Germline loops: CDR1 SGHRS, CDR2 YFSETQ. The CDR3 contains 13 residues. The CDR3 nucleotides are TGCGCCAGCAGCTTACTACAGAATAACGAGCAGTACTTC. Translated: CASSLLQNNEQYF.

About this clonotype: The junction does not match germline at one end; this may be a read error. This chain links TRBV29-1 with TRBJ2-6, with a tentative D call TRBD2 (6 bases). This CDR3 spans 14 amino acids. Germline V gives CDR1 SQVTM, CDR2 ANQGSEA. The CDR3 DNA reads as TGCAGCGTGAGGGAGGAATCTGGGGCCAACGTCCCGACTTTC. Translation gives CSVREESGANVPTF.

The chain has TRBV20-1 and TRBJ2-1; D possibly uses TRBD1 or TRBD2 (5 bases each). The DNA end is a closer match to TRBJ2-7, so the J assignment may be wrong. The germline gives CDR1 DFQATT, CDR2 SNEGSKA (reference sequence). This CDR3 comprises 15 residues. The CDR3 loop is CSALSGTSSYNEQYF. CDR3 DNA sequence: TGCAGTGCTCTCTCCGGGACGAGCTCCTACAATGAGCAGTACTTC.

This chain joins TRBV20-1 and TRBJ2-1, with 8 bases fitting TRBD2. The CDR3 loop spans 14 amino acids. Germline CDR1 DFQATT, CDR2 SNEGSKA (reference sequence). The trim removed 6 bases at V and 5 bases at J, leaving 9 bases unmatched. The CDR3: CSASKAGLDNEQFF. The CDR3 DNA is TGCAGTGCCTCAAAAGCGGGACTAGACAATGAGCAGTTCTTC.

Here the CDR3 DNA reads TGTGCCAGCAGCCCGGGGGGTTGGGCCTCCTACGAGCAGTACTTC. This gives the protein CASSPGGWASYEQYF. The genes are TRBV11-2 and TRBJ2-7, with TRBD2 matching over 7 bases. The CDR3 runs 15 residues. V was pared by 5 bases and J by 0 bases, with 7 bases of the junction left unmatched. Germline V lookup: CDR1 SGHAT, CDR2 FQNNGV.

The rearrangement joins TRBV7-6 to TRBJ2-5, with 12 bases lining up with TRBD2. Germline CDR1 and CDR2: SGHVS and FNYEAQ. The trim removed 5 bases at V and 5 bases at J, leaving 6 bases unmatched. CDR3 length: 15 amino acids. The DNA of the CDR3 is TGTGCCAGCAGCCTAACTAGCGGGGGGCTGGAGACCCAGTACTTC. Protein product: CASSLTSGGLETQYF.